Shown below are 26 T cell receptor beta chains from a single sample sequenced in a study of shared clonotypes between healthy human individuals. TCRdb's copy holds only in-frame clones and misses some; the assay was immunoSEQ multiplex PCR. The repertoire holds approximately 1,500,000 clones, with approximately 98% as singletons. Sequencing was performed on naive CD4+ T cells sorted from blood. Documented subset: CD45RA+ positively selected. The receptors were sampled from a man aged 30-40 years in good health.

The chain has TRBV29-1 and TRBJ2-2, with D unresolved. The CDR3 length is 14 residues. V was shortened by 4 bases and J by 1 base, with 10 bases between the two germline ends. CDR1 and CDR2 from the germline V gene are SQVTM and ANQGSEA. In DNA form, the CDR3 reads TGCAGCGTTGTCGCTCGGCGGAACACCGGGGAGCTGTTTTTT. Translating gives CSVVARRNTGELFF.

The chain couples TRBV7-2 to TRBJ1-5, with D uncertain. Germline V gene lookup returns CDR1 SGHTA and CDR2 FQGNSA. Trimming stripped 5 bases from V and 6 bases from J, with 17 bases between. This CDR3 comprises 15 residues. DNA of the CDR3: TGTGCCAGCAGCCCCCGTGGTTGGGAGGGTCAGCCCCAGCATTTT. It codes for CASSPRGWEGQPQHF.

This rearrangement joins TRBV18 to TRBJ1-1; TRBD1 agrees at 8 bases. CDR1 and CDR2 (germline): KGHSH, LQKENI. Trimming took 6 bases from V and 8 from J; bases not matched to a gene: 2. The CDR3 has 11 amino acids. DNA for the CDR3: TGTGCCAGCTCCGGGACAGGAGAAGCTTTCTTT. This sequence encodes CASSGTGEAFF. The variable domain in full, completed from reference TRBV18 and TRBJ1-1, reads NAGVMQNPRHLVRRRGQEARLRCSPMKGHSHVYWYRQLPEEGLKFMVYLQKENIIDESGMPKERFSAEFPKEGPSILRIQQVVRGDSAAYFCASSGTGEAFFGQGTRLTVV.

The chain combines TRBV2 with TRBJ1-1; D gene unclear. Trimming took 2 bases from V and 2 from J, leaving 6 bases between them. The CDR3 length is 13 residues. Per the germline V gene, CDR1 is SNHLY and CDR2 is FYNNEI. As DNA, the CDR3 is TGTGCCAGCAGTGAACTGGCCAACACTGAAGCTTTCTTT. It encodes CASSELANTEAFF.

This chain links TRBV19 with TRBJ2-5; 7 bases are shared with TRBD1. Germline loops: CDR1 LNHDA, CDR2 SQIVND (reference sequence). V shed 6 bases, J shed 5 bases, and the junction held 9 bases outside the gene matches. The CDR3 consists of 14 residues. The chain's CDR3 is CASSLGQPVETQYF. CDR3 nucleotides: TGTGCCAGTAGCCTGGGACAGCCCGTCGAGACCCAGTACTTC.

This chain joins TRBV11-2 and TRBJ1-4, with TRBD1 matching 7 bases. Germline V gene data show CDR1 as SGHAT and CDR2 as FQNNGV. This CDR3 region has 13 residues. Trimming at V came to 5 bases and at J to 4 bases, leaving 1 base not matched to a gene. The CDR3 DNA sequence: TGTGCCAGCAGCGCAGGGGGTAATGAAAAACTGTTTTTT. It codes for CASSAGGNEKLFF.

This rearrangement joins TRBV5-1 to TRBJ2-5, with D maybe TRBD2 (5 bases). The CDR3 is 12 amino acids. V was cut by 0 bases and J by 8 bases, with 8 bases left in between. Germline V gene lookup returns CDR1 SGHRS and CDR2 YFSETQ. The CDR3 nucleotides read TGCGCCAGCAGCTTGGGGGAGCAAACCCAGTACTTC. This sequence encodes CASSLGEQTQYF.

V gene TRBV15 combines with J gene TRBJ2-7; D gene uncertain. V lost 1 base to trimming and J lost 7 bases, with 11 bases between them. Germline V lookup: CDR1 LNHNV, CDR2 YYDKDF (reference sequence). CDR3 size: 13 residues. The CDR3 nucleotides read TGTGCCACCAGCAGAGTTACCGAGAGGGAGCAGTACTTC. Translation gives CATSRVTEREQYF.

The CDR3 here is CASSYSLGLETQYF. CDR3 bases: TGTGCCAGCAGTTACTCGTTGGGCCTAGAAACCCAGTACTTC. This chain uses TRBV6-5 with TRBJ2-5; D not resolved. The CDR3 extends over 14 amino acids. The V end was cut by 0 bases, the J end by 8 bases, with 13 bases between. Germline V gene sequence: CDR1 MNHEY, CDR2 SVGAGI.

The genes are TRBV30 and TRBJ2-2; the match to TRBD2 covers 7 bases. With V trimmed by 1 base and J by 3 bases, 8 bases remained unmatched. The CDR3 length is 16 residues. Per germline, CDR1 GTSNPN and CDR2 SVGIG (reference sequence). CDR3 protein: CAWSGGAGAYTGELFF. The DNA for the CDR3 is TGTGCCTGGAGTGGAGGGGCGGGAGCCTACACCGGGGAGCTGTTTTTT.

This sequence joins TRBV19 and TRBJ2-3, with TRBD1 matching 9 bases. Germline V gene sequence: CDR1 LNHDA, CDR2 SQIVND (reference sequence). The V gene end was trimmed by 4 bases and the J gene end by 6 bases; junction bases not matched to a gene: 5. The CDR3 consists of 14 residues. The CDR3 loop reads CASSTRTGADTQYF. The CDR3 DNA is TGTGCCAGTAGTACCCGGACAGGGGCGGATACGCAGTATTTT.

The rearrangement uses TRBV9 and TRBJ2-5; a possible D gene is TRBD2 (5 bases). The CDR3 is 18 amino acids. Germline-derived CDR1 and CDR2 are SGDLS and YYNGEE. V was clipped by 3 bases and J by 1 base, with 22 bases between them. The chain's CDR3 is CASSAQVRTRVFQETQYF. Written as DNA, the CDR3 is TGTGCCAGCAGCGCACAAGTACGGACTCGAGTATTCCAAGAGACCCAGTACTTC. Looking up the rest from reference TRBV9 and TRBJ2-5 gives the full variable domain: DSGVTQTPKHLITATGQRVTLRCSPRSGDLSVYWYQQSLDQGLQFLIQYYNGEERAKGNILERFSAQQFPDLHSELNLSSLELGDSALYFCASSAQVRTRVFQETQYFGPGTRLLVL.

This chain joins TRBV7-3 and TRBJ2-7, with TRBD2 matching over 8 bases. The V gene's germline CDR1 is SGHTA and CDR2 FQGTGA. This CDR3 has 15 residues. V lost 5 bases, J lost 2 bases, and 8 bases stayed unmatched. CDR3 in DNA: TGTGCCAGCAGCGCCGGGGGGGCTATGGCCTACGAGCAGTACTTC. This gives the protein CASSAGGAMAYEQYF.

The chain joins TRBV14 to TRBJ2-3; 10 positions match TRBD2. The CDR3 runs 16 residues. V lost 4 bases to trimming and J lost 7 bases; unmatched junction nucleotides: 11. In germline, CDR1 is SGHDN, CDR2 FVKESK. The DNA of the CDR3 is TGTGCCAGCAGCCGCATAGCGGGAGGCCTTCTAAATACGCAGTATTTT. This sequence encodes CASSRIAGGLLNTQYF. Full variable domain (remainder filled in from reference TRBV14 and TRBJ2-3): EAGVTQFPSHSVIEKGQTVTLRCDPISGHDNLYWYRRVMGKEIKFLLHFVKESKQDESGMPNNRFLAERTGGTYSTLKVQPAELEDSGVYFCASSRIAGGLLNTQYFGPGTRLTVL.

J is TRBJ2-1 and V is TRBV5-1; 9 bases line up with TRBD2. J gave up 8 bases and V 4 bases, and 10 bases lay outside the gene matches. CDR3 length: 15 residues. Germline CDR1 reads SGHRS; CDR2 reads YFSETQ. This CDR3 reads CASSRTGTSQHEQFF. CDR3 in DNA: TGCGCCAGCAGCCGCACCGGGACTAGCCAACATGAGCAGTTCTTC.

The chain combines TRBV9 with TRBJ2-1, with D possibly matching TRBD2 (5 bases). The germline CDR1 and CDR2 sequences are SGDLS and YYNGEE. The germline V and J ends were trimmed by 0 bases and 6 bases, with 13 bases remaining between them. This CDR3 contains 15 residues. CDR3 sequence: CASSVGSRRFNEQFF. As DNA, the CDR3 is TGTGCCAGCAGCGTAGGCAGTAGGAGGTTCAATGAGCAGTTCTTC.

On this clone itself: A read error may account for a junction end that differs from germline. The chain combines TRBV5-1 with TRBJ2-5, with D perhaps TRBD1 (5 bases). CDR1 and CDR2 (germline): SGHRS, YFSETQ. This CDR3 region has 12 residues. CDR3 nucleotides: TGCGCCAGCAGCTTGGAGGGGATAGCCGGAGACTTC. As protein: CASSLEGIAGDF.

The CDR3 here is CASSPGGNPYEQYF. The DNA of the CDR3 is TGTGCCAGCTCACCAGGAGGGAATCCCTACGAGCAGTACTTC. The V gene is TRBV18, the J gene TRBJ2-7; D possibly corresponds to TRBD2 (6 bases). Germline-derived CDR1 and CDR2 are KGHSH and LQKENI. This CDR3 has 14 amino acids. Trimming removed 2 bases at V and 2 bases at J, with 10 bases between.

V and J are TRBV4-2 and TRBJ1-3, with a possible D match to TRBD1 (5 bases). Trimming removed 4 bases at V and 3 bases at J, with 16 bases between. Germline CDR1 and CDR2: LGHNA and YNFKEQ. The CDR3 has 16 amino acids. The CDR3 DNA is TGTGCCAGCAGCCCTAGGACACCTGCTTTTGGAAACACCATATATTTT. It specifies CASSPRTPAFGNTIYF.

The V call is TRBV28, the J call TRBJ2-5, with 8 bases identical to TRBD2. Germline-derived CDR1 and CDR2 are MDHEN and SYDVKM. The CDR3 covers 15 residues. The J segment lost 5 bases and the V segment lost 2 bases, leaving 7 bases of the junction unmatched. The CDR3: CASSLRRLAGETQYF. As DNA, the CDR3 is TGTGCCAGCAGTTTAAGGCGGCTAGCGGGCGAGACCCAGTACTTC.

The chain couples TRBV6-5 to TRBJ2-1; 8 bases map to TRBD2. The J segment lost 8 bases and the V segment lost 5 bases, leaving 11 bases of the junction unmatched. CDR3 length: 15 amino acids. Germline loops: CDR1 MNHEY, CDR2 SVGAGI. The chain's CDR3 is CASSRKLAGGDEQFF. In DNA form, the CDR3 reads TGTGCCAGCAGTAGGAAGCTAGCGGGTGGCGATGAGCAGTTCTTC.

V and J are TRBV11-2 and TRBJ2-2; 9 bases align to TRBD2. The CDR3 is 15 residues long. V trimming: 6 bases; J trimming: 6 bases; junction bases outside the gene matches: 8. From germline, CDR1 is SGHAT and CDR2 FQNNGV. The CDR3 loop is CASSPSGKGAGELFF. The CDR3 bases are TGTGCCAGCAGTCCTAGCGGGAAGGGCGCCGGGGAGCTGTTTTTT.

Remarks on this clone: The identical CDR3 is also encoded by other nucleotide sequences in the sample. This chain uses TRBV7-9 with TRBJ2-7; a possible D gene is TRBD1 (6 bases). Germline V CDR1 and CDR2: SEHNR, FQNEAQ (reference sequence). V dropped 5 bases and J dropped 3 bases, with 8 bases sitting between them. The CDR3 spans 12 residues. The CDR3 sequence: CASSEQGYEQYF. CDR3 in DNA: TGTGCCAGCAGCGAACAGGGCTACGAGCAGTACTTC.

The chain couples TRBV28 to TRBJ2-7; no clear D gene. The CDR3 has 13 residues. The germline V gene encodes CDR1 MDHEN and CDR2 SYDVKM. V lost 2 bases and J 3 bases, leaving 8 bases between the germline ends. DNA for the CDR3: TGTGCCAGCAGTTTAGCGGACCTCTACGAGCAGTACTTC. This gives the protein CASSLADLYEQYF. Full variable domain (remainder filled in from reference TRBV28 and TRBJ2-7): DVKVTQSSRYLVKRTGEKVFLECVQDMDHENMFWYRQDPGLGLRLIYFSYDVKMKEKGDIPEGYSVSREKKERFSLILESASTNQTSMYLCASSLADLYEQYFGPGTRLTVT.

This chain links TRBV19 with TRBJ2-3; the match to TRBD2 covers 12 bases. The germline CDR1 and CDR2 sequences are LNHDA and SQIVND (reference sequence). The CDR3 is 15 residues long. Trimming at V came to 4 bases and at J to 3 bases, leaving 2 bases not matched to a gene. CDR3 in DNA: TGTGCCAGTAGTACTAGCGGGAGGGAAACAGATACGCAGTATTTT. Its translation: CASSTSGRETDTQYF. Using reference TRBV19 and TRBJ2-3 for the parts outside the CDR3, the full variable domain is DGGITQSPKYLFRKEGQNVTLSCEQNLNHDAMYWYRQDPGQGLRLIYYSQIVNDFQKGDIAEGYSVSREKKESFPLTVTSAQKNPTAFYLCASSTSGRETDTQYFGPGTRLTVL.

The V and J genes are TRBV6-5 and TRBJ2-2; D not resolved. The V and J ends lost 6 bases and 3 bases respectively, with 11 bases between them. This CDR3 is built from 14 residues. Germline V gene data show CDR1 as MNHEY and CDR2 as SVGAGI. Here the CDR3 DNA reads TGTGCCAGCAGCAGACCTAGGCACACCGGGGAGCTGTTTTTT. It yields the protein CASSRPRHTGELFF.